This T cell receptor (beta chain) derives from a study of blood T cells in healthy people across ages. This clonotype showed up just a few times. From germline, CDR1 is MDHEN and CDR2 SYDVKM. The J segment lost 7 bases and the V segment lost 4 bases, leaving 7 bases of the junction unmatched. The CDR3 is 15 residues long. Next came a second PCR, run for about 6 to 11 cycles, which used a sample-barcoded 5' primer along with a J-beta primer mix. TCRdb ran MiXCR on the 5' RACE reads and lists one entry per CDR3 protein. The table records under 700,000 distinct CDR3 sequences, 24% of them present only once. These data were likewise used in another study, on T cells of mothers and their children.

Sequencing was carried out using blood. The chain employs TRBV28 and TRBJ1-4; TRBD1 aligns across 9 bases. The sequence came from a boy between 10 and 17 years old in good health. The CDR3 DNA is TGTGCCAGCAGTTCATCAACAGGGGGCGGTGAAAAACTGTTTTTT. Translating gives CASSSSTGGGEKLFF.